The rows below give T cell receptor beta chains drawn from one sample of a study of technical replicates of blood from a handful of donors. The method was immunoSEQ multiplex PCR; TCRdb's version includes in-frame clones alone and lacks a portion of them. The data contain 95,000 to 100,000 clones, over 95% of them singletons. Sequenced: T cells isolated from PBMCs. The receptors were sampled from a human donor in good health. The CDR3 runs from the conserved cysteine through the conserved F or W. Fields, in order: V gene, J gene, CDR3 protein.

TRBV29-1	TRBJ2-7	CSVEAEYEQYF
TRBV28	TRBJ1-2	CASSTRTAYGYTF
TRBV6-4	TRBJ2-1	CASSSSGDHNEQFF
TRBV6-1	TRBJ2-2	CASIPDRGRTGELFF
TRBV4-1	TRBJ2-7	CASSQVGDSLYEQYF
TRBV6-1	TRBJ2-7	CASRFSYRDQEQYF
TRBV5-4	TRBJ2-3	CASAKREGRTDTQYF
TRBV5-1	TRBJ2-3	CASSSLVLADTDTQYF
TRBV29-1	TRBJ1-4	CSVEEQGAGEKLFF
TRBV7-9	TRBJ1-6	CASSSRDRISPLHF
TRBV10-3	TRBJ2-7	CAIRETSSYEQYF
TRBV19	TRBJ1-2	CASSPTGTEANYGYTF
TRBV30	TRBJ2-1	CAWSVHGGGEQFF
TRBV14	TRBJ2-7	CASSQDAARGSYEQYF
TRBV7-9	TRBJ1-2	CASSRPDTTNYGYTF
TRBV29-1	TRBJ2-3	CSVERADTQYF
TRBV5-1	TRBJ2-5	CASSFDRLAGARSLPETQYF
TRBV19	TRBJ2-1	CASSTTRGNEQFF
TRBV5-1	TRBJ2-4	CASSSGTGAYLAKNIQYF
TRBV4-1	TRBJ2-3	CASSQVTRLAGTDTQYF
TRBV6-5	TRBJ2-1	CASSYSLAGGGNEQFF
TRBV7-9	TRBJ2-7	CASSFSGTNYEQYF
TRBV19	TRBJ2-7	CASKRQDSLEQYF
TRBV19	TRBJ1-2	CASTTRTVRDGYTF
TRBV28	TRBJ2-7	CASSLPKRGFSYEQYF
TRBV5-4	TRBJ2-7	CASSLQDSYEQYF
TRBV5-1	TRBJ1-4	CASSLLTGINEKLFF
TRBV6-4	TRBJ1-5	CASSDPDRNQPQHF
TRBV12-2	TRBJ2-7	CASPQVRYEQYF
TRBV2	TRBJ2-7	CASSGGQVPYEQYF
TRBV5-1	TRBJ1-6	CASSLETDTRNSPLHF
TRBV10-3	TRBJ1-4	CAISPGRQGARVEKLFF
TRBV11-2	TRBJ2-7	CASSLGDRGSTSYEQYF
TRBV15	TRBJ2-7	CATSRKQATYEQYF
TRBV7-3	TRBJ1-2	CASSLRKVEECYTF
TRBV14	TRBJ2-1	CASSQLSDYNEQFF
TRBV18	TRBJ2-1	CASSPSGRVTNEQFF
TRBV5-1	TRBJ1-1	CASSWGQEAFF
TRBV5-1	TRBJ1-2	CASSPLTGYGYTF
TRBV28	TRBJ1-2	CASSSGVSYTF
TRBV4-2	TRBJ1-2	CASSQGRGGAGGYTF
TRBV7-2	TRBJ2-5	CASSPSGTLQETQYF
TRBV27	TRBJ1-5	CASSLSGFNQPQHF
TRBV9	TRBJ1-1	CASSLGTGLTEAFF
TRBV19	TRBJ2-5	CASSIRGFETQYF
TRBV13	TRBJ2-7	CASSLGTGGSEQYF
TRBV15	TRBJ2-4	CATGTGTGTAKNIQYF
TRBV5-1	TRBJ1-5	CASSPLGGRDQPQHF
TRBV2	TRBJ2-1	CASSERLAYNEQFF
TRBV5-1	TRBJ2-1	CASSPQYETGEQFF
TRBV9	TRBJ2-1	CASSRTITQYNEQFF
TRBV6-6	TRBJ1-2	CASSYSTGMDNYGYTF
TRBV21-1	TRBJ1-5	CASSKFGGSRPRQPQHF
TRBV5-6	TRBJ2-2	CASRLTMGQPNTGELFF
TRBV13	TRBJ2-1	CASSLDGLAGGNEQFF
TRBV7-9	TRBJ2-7	CASSWPGTQGPYEQYF
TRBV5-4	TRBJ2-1	CASRTEGLAGYNEQFF
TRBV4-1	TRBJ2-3	CASSQVQLAGGTTDTQYF
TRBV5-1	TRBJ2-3	CASSLEGPRTDTQYF
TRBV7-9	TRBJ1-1	CASSPRTGGTFTEAFF